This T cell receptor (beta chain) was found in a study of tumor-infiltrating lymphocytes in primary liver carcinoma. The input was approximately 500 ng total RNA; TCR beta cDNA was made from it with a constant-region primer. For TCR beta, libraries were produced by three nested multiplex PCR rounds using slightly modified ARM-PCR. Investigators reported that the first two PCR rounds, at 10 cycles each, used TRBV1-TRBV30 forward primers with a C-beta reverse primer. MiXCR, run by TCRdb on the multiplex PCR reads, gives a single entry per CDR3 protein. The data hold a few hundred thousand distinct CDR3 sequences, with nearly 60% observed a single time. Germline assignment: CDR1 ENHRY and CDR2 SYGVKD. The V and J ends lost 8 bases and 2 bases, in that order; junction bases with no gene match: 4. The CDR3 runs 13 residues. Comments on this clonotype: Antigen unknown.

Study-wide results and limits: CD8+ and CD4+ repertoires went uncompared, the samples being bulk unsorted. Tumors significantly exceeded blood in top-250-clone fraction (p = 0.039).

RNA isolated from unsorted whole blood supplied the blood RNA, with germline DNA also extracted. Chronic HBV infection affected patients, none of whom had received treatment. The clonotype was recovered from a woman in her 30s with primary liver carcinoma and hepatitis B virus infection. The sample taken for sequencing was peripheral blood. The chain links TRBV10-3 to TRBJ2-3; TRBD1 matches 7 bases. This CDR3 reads CAIGRGPTDTQYF. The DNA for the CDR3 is TGTGCCATCGGAAGGGGGCCCACAGATACGCAGTATTTT.